Shown below are 29 T cell receptor beta chains from a single sample sequenced in a study of identical twins. TCRdb re-called the 5' RACE reads with MiXCR, one entry per CDR3 protein. This sample has 1.5 million to 2 million distinct CDR3 sequences; about 32% occur once, and the top ten carry about 0.25%. The sequenced material came from cord blood. Receptors were obtained from a newborn girl in good health.

The V gene is TRBV20-1, the J gene TRBJ2-7; D is unresolved. This CDR3 spans 11 amino acids. Germline-derived CDR1 and CDR2 are DFQATT and SNEGSKA (reference sequence). V was trimmed by 7 bases and J by 3 bases, leaving 10 bases between them. For the CDR3, the DNA is TGCAGTGGGAAACAACGCTACGAGCAGTACTTC. It is translated as CSGKQRYEQYF.

This clonotype was observed a single time. The CDR3 DNA reads as TGTGCTAGTGGTTTGTCGACGACACAGGGCAGGAATTCACCCCTCCACTTT. It translates to CASGLSTTQGRNSPLHF. The chain employs TRBV12-5 and TRBJ1-6; perhaps TRBD1 as D (6 bases). CDR3 size: 17 residues. Germline values: CDR1 LGHNT, CDR2 FRNRAP. V was shortened by 2 bases and J by 7 bases, with 18 bases between the two germline ends.

This chain uses TRBV6-5 with TRBJ1-4; D may be TRBD1 (5 bases). The V and J ends lost 2 bases and 9 bases respectively, with 19 bases between them. The CDR3 consists of 16 residues. Per the germline V gene, CDR1 is MNHEY and CDR2 is SVGAGI. The CDR3 sequence: CASSYGGGGGDQKLFF. CDR3 bases: TGTGCCAGCAGTTACGGGGGAGGAGGTGGGGACCAAAAACTGTTTTTT.

This clonotype turned up a few times. At one boundary the junction diverges from the germline segment, which might be a read error. The V and J genes are TRBV4-2 and TRBJ2-1; D is perhaps TRBD1 (5 bases). Germline CDR1 LGHNA, CDR2 YNFKEQ. The CDR3 is 14 amino acids. DNA for the CDR3: TGTGGCAGCAGCCCTCGACAGAGCAACAATGGGCAGTTCTTC. Its translation: CGSSPRQSNNGQFF.

A remark on this clonotype: One base away lies a much larger clone, so this may be a sequencing read error. V and J are TRBV10-3 and TRBJ2-1, with D hard to call. Trimming stripped 4 bases from V and 9 bases from J, with 10 bases between. The CDR3 has 12 residues. Germline lookup yields CDR1 ENHRY and CDR2 SYGVKD. For the CDR3, the DNA is TGTGCCATCAGTGGTAGGACGGGTGAGCAGTTCTTC. It yields the protein CAISGRTGEQFF.

With respect to this clonotype: One junction end disagrees with the germline gene, perhaps due to a read error. The chain is built from TRBV7-6 and TRBJ2-3, with 8 bases lining up with TRBD2. The germline V gene has CDR1 SGHVS and CDR2 FNYEAQ. The CDR3 extends over 16 amino acids. This chain's CDR3 is CASSLAGGTRADTQDF. The CDR3 region has the DNA TGTGCCAGCAGCTTAGCGGGGGGGACTAGAGCAGATACGCAGGATTTT.

In its sample, this clonotype was seen many times. The chain couples TRBV5-1 to TRBJ2-7; no clear D gene. Germline-derived CDR1 and CDR2 are SGHRS and YFSETQ. The CDR3 contains 14 residues. V was trimmed by 1 base and J by 3 bases, leaving 11 bases between them. The CDR3 DNA is TGCGCCAGCAGCTTGTTGGATCCCCTCTACGAGCAGTACTTC. Its protein is CASSLLDPLYEQYF.

This clonotype showed up many times. V and J are TRBV5-1 and TRBJ2-5; D unclear. The CDR3 is 13 residues long. Germline V CDR1 and CDR2: SGHRS, YFSETQ. V lost 0 bases, J lost 5 bases, and 8 bases lay in between. The CDR3 protein is CASSLGIGETQYF. The CDR3 bases are TGCGCCAGCAGCTTGGGAATTGGGGAGACCCAGTACTTC.

This clonotype was observed a few times. The V and J genes are TRBV5-1 and TRBJ2-1, with D possibly being TRBD1 or TRBD2 (5 bases each). Trimming took 0 bases from V and 8 from J, leaving 12 bases between them. This CDR3 spans 14 amino acids. Germline-derived CDR1 and CDR2 are SGHRS and YFSETQ. The CDR3 region has the DNA TGCGCCAGCAGCTTGGGGGGACCGATGGATGAGCAGTTCTTC. It encodes CASSLGGPMDEQFF.

The chain combines TRBV20-1 with TRBJ1-6, with D possibly matching TRBD1 (5 bases). V lost 3 bases and J lost 5, with 20 bases in between. CDR1 DFQATT and CDR2 SNEGSKA come from the germline V gene (reference sequence). This CDR3 is 17 amino acids long. The CDR3 DNA reads as TGCAGTGCTAGGAGGTATCCGGGCAGGGACGATAATTCACCCCTCCACTTT. Translated: CSARRYPGRDDNSPLHF.

J is TRBJ2-3 and V is TRBV7-9; D remains unclear. The CDR3 covers 16 residues. CDR1 SEHNR and CDR2 FQNEAQ come from the germline V gene (reference sequence). The V gene lost 5 bases and the J gene lost 0 bases, with 15 bases spanning the gap. Written as DNA, the CDR3 is TGTGCCAGCAGCCCCCCGTGGCAGGCTAGCACAGATACGCAGTATTTT. Residues: CASSPPWQASTDTQYF.

The gene calls are TRBV20-1 and TRBJ1-5, with 7 bases identical to TRBD1. J lost 4 bases, V lost 1 base, and 4 bases had no gene match. Germline CDR1 reads DFQATT; CDR2 reads SNEGSKA (reference sequence). The CDR3 is made up of 14 amino acids. The CDR3 coding sequence is TGCAGTGCTAGAGGCCGGACAGGTAATCAGCCCCAGCATTTT. Residues: CSARGRTGNQPQHF.

The chain uses TRBV6-4 and TRBJ2-3; unclear D gene. This CDR3 has 14 amino acids. V dropped 4 bases and J dropped 2 bases, with 10 bases sitting between them. Germline V gives CDR1 MRHNA, CDR2 SNTAGT. CDR3 nucleotides: TGTGCCAGCAGTGTGGGTCAAAACACAGATACGCAGTATTTT. Protein sequence: CASSVGQNTDTQYF.

This clonotype was picked up many times. The rearrangement links TRBV7-2 to TRBJ2-3; 10 bases agree with TRBD2. Per germline, CDR1 SGHTA and CDR2 FQGNSA. The CDR3 has 15 residues. J lost 3 bases, V lost 1 base, and 1 base had no gene match. The CDR3, as DNA: TGTGCCAGCAGCTTAGTGGGACTAGCGACAGATACGCAGTATTTT. Amino acids: CASSLVGLATDTQYF.

The rearrangement joins TRBV27 to TRBJ2-1, with 8 bases identical to TRBD1. Germline assignment: CDR1 MNHEY and CDR2 SMNVEV (reference sequence). The V and J ends lost 5 bases and 5 bases, in that order; junction bases with no gene match: 8. The CDR3 is 15 amino acids. CDR3 DNA: TGTGCCAGCAGTCCCTGGACAGGGCTTAACAATGAGCAGTTCTTC. It translates to CASSPWTGLNNEQFF.

The chain couples TRBV4-1 to TRBJ2-3; no definite D call. Germline CDR1 reads MGHRA; CDR2 reads YSYEKL. Trimming took off 0 bases at V and 0 bases at J, with 10 bases between the two ends. This CDR3 is built from 16 residues. CDR3 sequence reads: CASSQEERPSTDTQYF. DNA for the CDR3: TGCGCCAGCAGCCAAGAGGAGCGCCCTAGCACAGATACGCAGTATTTT.

The chain recombines TRBV7-9 with TRBJ2-2; D not resolved. V was trimmed by 2 bases and J by 5 bases, leaving 9 bases between them. From germline, CDR1 is SEHNR and CDR2 FQNEAQ (reference sequence). The CDR3 is made up of 14 amino acids. CDR3 nucleotides: TGTGCCAGCAGCTTAACGCTCTCGACCGGGGAGCTGTTTTTT. As protein: CASSLTLSTGELFF. The whole variable domain, filled in from reference TRBV7-9 and TRBJ2-2, reads DTGVSQNPRHKITKRGQNVTFRCDPISEHNRLYWYRQTLGQGPEFLTYFQNEAQLEKSRLLSDRFSAERPKGSFSTLEIQRTEQGDSAMYLCASSLTLSTGELFFGEGSRLTVL.

The V gene is TRBV5-1, the J gene TRBJ1-1; no firm D call. Germline lookup yields CDR1 SGHRS and CDR2 YFSETQ. CDR3 length equals 14 residues. V dropped 8 bases and J dropped 1 base, with 15 bases sitting between them. Written as DNA, the CDR3 is TGCGCCAGTAAGCTGGTAGGGTCGAACACTGAAGCTTTCTTT. Translated: CASKLVGSNTEAFF.

In this sample, this clonotype turned up a few times. The chain links TRBV7-9 to TRBJ2-7; possible D gene TRBD1, 5 bases. The germline V and J ends were trimmed by 0 bases and 0 bases, with 12 bases remaining between them. Germline V gene sequence: CDR1 SEHNR, CDR2 FQNEAQ (reference sequence). The CDR3 length is 16 residues. The CDR3: CASSLAQGLTSYEQYF. The DNA for the CDR3 is TGTGCCAGCAGCTTAGCTCAGGGCCTCACCTCCTACGAGCAGTACTTC.

This chain links TRBV20-1 with TRBJ2-7; D possibly corresponds to TRBD2 (6 bases). CDR1 and CDR2 (germline): DFQATT, SNEGSKA (reference sequence). This CDR3 contains 15 residues. V gave up 0 bases and J gave up 0 bases, with 12 bases separating them. CDR3 region: CSAREGASVSYEQYF. CDR3 bases: TGCAGTGCTAGAGAAGGGGCTAGCGTCTCCTACGAGCAGTACTTC.

A few counts support this clonotype. This may stem from a read error, because a much larger clone lies one nucleotide away. The V and J genes are TRBV14 and TRBJ2-7, with 8 positions matching TRBD1. Per germline, CDR1 SGHDN and CDR2 FVKESK. This CDR3 has 13 residues. Here the CDR3 DNA reads TGTGCCAGCAGCCGGACAGGGAACTACGAGCAGTGCTTC. Amino acids: CASSRTGNYEQCF.

Remarks on this clonotype: One end of the junction varies from germline; a read error may be responsible. CDR3 protein: CSARDGGLTDAQYF. DNA for the CDR3: TGCAGTGCTAGGGATGGCGGGCTGACAGATGCGCAGTATTTT. The genes are TRBV20-1 and TRBJ2-3; D may be TRBD1 or TRBD2 (5 bases each). The CDR3 loop spans 14 amino acids. Germline values: CDR1 DFQATT, CDR2 SNEGSKA (reference sequence).

Notes on this clonotype: Relative to the germline gene, one junction end is altered; a read error may explain this. The gene calls are TRBV10-3 and TRBJ1-4; D possibly corresponds to TRBD1 (6 bases). Germline V gene sequence: CDR1 ENHRY, CDR2 SYGVKD. This CDR3 spans 15 amino acids. The CDR3 spells CAIGESKGANEKLFF. In DNA, the CDR3 is TGTGCCATCGGTGAGTCGAAGGGGGCTAATGAAAAACTGTTTTTT.

The V call is TRBV6-1, the J call TRBJ2-7, with 8 nucleotides matching TRBD2. V shed 8 bases and J 7 bases; nucleotides not matched to a gene: 16. Germline V CDR1 and CDR2: MNHNS, SASEGT. This CDR3 region has 15 residues. CDR3 DNA: TGTGCCAGCCCTCGGGAGCGGGAGTTATACAATGAGCAGTACTTC. It is translated as CASPRERELYNEQYF.

The chain is built from TRBV6-1 and TRBJ2-3; 7 bases align to TRBD2. The CDR3 runs to 14 residues. Per germline, CDR1 MNHNS and CDR2 SASEGT. After removal of 3 bases from V and 2 bases from J, the junction contained 2 bases not matched to a gene. The CDR3 loop reads CASSERGTTDTQYF. CDR3 DNA sequence: TGTGCCAGCAGTGAGCGGGGGACCACAGATACGCAGTATTTT.

The gene calls are TRBV5-4 and TRBJ2-7, with 7 bases matching TRBD2. The better agreement between TRBJ2-5 and the DNA end casts doubt on the J call. Germline values: CDR1 SGHNT, CDR2 YYREEE (reference sequence). This CDR3 comprises 14 residues. The CDR3 region has the DNA TGTGCCAGCAGCTTGTACAGCGGGAAAGAGACCCAGTACTTC. Protein product: CASSLYSGKETQYF.

V and J are TRBV6-5 and TRBJ2-7, with D perhaps being TRBD1 or TRBD2 (5 bases each). V was clipped by 0 bases and J by 1 base, with 13 bases between them. This CDR3 has 16 amino acids. The V gene's germline CDR1 is MNHEY and CDR2 SVGAGI. In DNA form, the CDR3 reads TGTGCCAGCAGTTACTCGAGGGGACGGACTTCCTACGAGCAGTACTTC. Translated: CASSYSRGRTSYEQYF.

The gene calls are TRBV20-1 and TRBJ2-3; 15 bases align to TRBD2. V shed 4 bases and J 6 bases; nucleotides not matched to a gene: 14. Germline V CDR1 and CDR2: DFQATT, SNEGSKA (reference sequence). CDR3 length: 18 residues. Here the CDR3 reads CSATRTPGLAGGGDTQYF. In DNA form, the CDR3 reads TGCAGTGCTACACGAACTCCCGGACTAGCGGGAGGGGGCGATACGCAGTATTTT.

This clonotype was detected ten times or more. V gene TRBV12-3 or TRBV12-4 combines with J gene TRBJ2-3; D not resolved. V dropped 3 bases and J dropped 2 bases, with 9 bases sitting between them. The CDR3 extends over 14 amino acids. The CDR3 here is CASSFMASTDTQYF. CDR3 coding DNA: TGTGCCAGCAGTTTTATGGCGTCCACAGATACGCAGTATTTT.